This record covers a single TCR beta chain. No cognate antigen has been identified for it. Per-base quality was not reported, and no clone a single base away is much larger than it. Spanning cysteine to phenylalanine, the CDR3 consists of 16 amino acids. The CDR3 DNA has 48 bases and is translated from base 1. Based on the germline V gene, the CDR1 and CDR2 sequences are SNHLY and FYNNEI. Compared with germline, V lacks 3 bases and J lacks 9 bases; bases without a gene match: 9. Receptor amplification or capture employed the immunoSEQ multiplex PCR assay. The multiplex PCR relied on a mix of 60 forward primers for TCR Vbeta segments and 13 reverse primers for TCR Jbeta segments. A multiplex PCR assay on genomic DNA amplified the CDR3 region of rearranged TCR beta genes. Amplified TCR beta libraries were sequenced as 87-base-pair reads on the Illumina HiSeq System. Turning to the authors' computational methods: A later analysis counted approximately 76 million unique TCR beta chains across the approximately 700 repertoires, and some 11 million of these chains were shared by at least two donors. Raw reads were error-corrected and collapsed into unique sequences with a nearest-neighbor algorithm that merged closely related sequences to remove PCR and sequencing errors. Alignment of CDR3 sequences to IMGT reference sequences was used to assign V, D and J gene segments. For a sequence to be retained, a match of at least six nucleotides to both a V gene segment and a J gene segment was required. A rearrangement counted as productive if the CDR3 had no stop codons and remained in frame with V and J, and every other rearrangement counted as non-productive. CDR3 was defined according to IMGT convention as the region running from the second conserved V-encoded cysteine to the conserved J-encoded phenylalanine. Sequences without an unambiguous match to a single V gene segment were excluded from the earlier analysis of a few hundred of the donors. In an earlier analysis of several hundred of the donors, V segments were called functional above 56.7% productive rearrangements and were called segregating when the between-donor standard deviation exceeded 5%. A statistical classification framework was developed to diagnose cytomegalovirus status using the catalog of TCR beta chain sequences. A later analysis assigned V and J genes by comparing TCR nucleotide sequences with IMGT/GENE-DB human TR gene sequences. Using the TCRdist pipeline, a later analysis assigned CDR3 sequences along with most-parsimonious VDJ recombination scenarios. In a later analysis, each TCR beta chain was defined by its CDR3 amino acid sequence together with its V-gene family, and reads lacking a unique V-gene family were excluded. A later analysis removed 550 to 650 highly shared, low-generation-probability nucleotide sequences to deal with suspected cross-contamination and a sequencing artifact. In a later analysis, a clonal expansion index for each public chain was calculated from normalized within-repertoire ranks of inferred template counts. In a later analysis, generation probabilities were computed using a VDJ recombination model fitted to out-of-frame rearrangements, and the results were checked against IGoR. A later analysis scored TCR-TCR, TCR-HLA and TCR-CMV co-occurrence with hypergeometric tests, applying a repertoire-size bias correction to TCR pairs. To estimate false discovery rates, a later analysis permuted the HLA or CMV assignments 20 times. A later analysis grouped co-occurring TCRs with DBSCAN, adding TCRdist sequence similarity when clustering within HLA-allele-positive subsets. For co-occurrence clustering, repertoires with fewer than 30,000 or more than 120,000 public chains were excluded, along with roughly 5 repertoires with anomalous nucleotide sharing. This immuneACCESS table, as held by TCRdb, lists in-frame sequences with V and J called but not all clones. Of the missing ones, under half trace to an unresolved V gene in checked studies; the others have no known cause. V, J and clone size derive from that table, while D and trimming were established from the DNA sequence. This sample lists 75,000 to 95,000 clones; roughly two thirds were detected once. About 6.7% of the sample lies in the top ten.

The sample originates from a study of cytomegalovirus exposure and HLA in healthy donors (dated by TCRdb to the late 2010s). Regarding the study in general: An earlier analysis of 587 of the donors reported roughly 270 Gb of sequence data and around 110 million unique TCR beta sequences from about 179 million T cells. An early release covering roughly 640 HLA-typed donors comprised approximately 300 gigabases of sequencing data and 85 million to 100 million unique TCR sequences. Of the roughly 400 genotyped donors, approximately 80% were placed in the genetic ancestry cluster associated with self-reported Caucasian donors. The study aimed to test whether cataloging public T cell receptors could reveal signatures of past pathogen exposure. The study profiled the T cell repertoires of 500 to 800 subjects by immunosequencing and related them to cytomegalovirus serostatus. A separate validation cohort of 100 to 150 different subjects was used in addition to the 666-subject first cohort. High-throughput TCR immunosequencing, statistical association of individual TCRs with disease status, and machine learning were combined to predict cytomegalovirus infection status. A later analysis re-analyzed previously published TCR beta repertoires from 666 donors and added high-resolution HLA genotyping to study TCR occurrence patterns. The later analysis used no new phenotypic data to find candidate immune exposures, relying instead on TCR beta sequences and their occurrence across donors. To decide whether each TCR beta V gene segment behaved as functional or pseudogenic, an earlier analysis of nearly 600 of the donors relied on high-throughput TCR beta sequencing. Donor age, sex, ethnicity and CMV serostatus were compiled alongside the repertoire data. Genome-wide SNP genotypes for about 55% of the 666 donors were used in a later genetic analysis, which treated that subset as a discovery cohort. Every repertoire in the discovery cohort had been generated on one and the same sequencing platform. Both class I and class II loci were covered by HLA typing, at four-digit resolution. Typing coverage differed by locus: A, B, C, DRB1 and DQB1 were typed in about 629-640 donors, DQA1 in roughly 500, DPA1 in approximately 610, and DPB1 in just under 480. Roughly five DR-DQ haplotypes were handled as single units for association and clustering because linkage in the cohort was strong. Among about 400 genotyped donors of the cohort, an average of roughly 230,000 unique TCR beta nucleotide sequences was sequenced per donor, of which about 19% were non-productive.

The cohort comprised several hundred healthy bone marrow donors. At the time of sampling, all cohort members were nominally healthy, though unrecorded immune exposures were likely present. The donor tested CMV seronegative, placing the donor among the 300 to 450 seronegative members of the cohort. A peripheral blood sample was provided by each donor, and peripheral blood mononuclear cells were used for TCR beta sequencing. The Qiagen DNeasy Blood Extraction Kit was used to extract genomic DNA from the blood cell samples. On the study overall, not on this receptor specifically: In a later genetic analysis, a missense DCLRE1C variant was associated with V-gene and J-gene trimming of TCR beta chains, and the association was replicated in an independent cohort. A later analysis found that HLA-associated TCR beta chains were more clonally expanded and had lower generation probabilities than equally common non-associated chains. The classifier was reported to diagnose cytomegalovirus status with high specificity and sensitivity in both the original cohort and the validation cohort. Correlated functional status among segregating V segments might be attributable to linkage disequilibrium, but an unknown experimental factor could not be ruled out. The authors suggested that the approach could potentially be extended to other disease states and immunological phenotypes. In an earlier analysis of about 600 of the donors, most TCR beta V segments appeared in productive rearrangements about 87% or about 30% of the time, broadly matching IMGT annotations. Assigning TCR associations to individual alleles was difficult when HLA alleles, especially DR and DQ, strongly co-occurred. A group of highly shared sequence variants was considered likely to be a technical artifact of the sequencing pipeline. The 87-base-pair reads could not distinguish some IMGT-functional V segments, including TRBV6-2 and TRBV6-3, so those segments were excluded. Because HLA typing was unavailable for some donors at each locus, only the typed subset was used in association tests. Presence/absence analyses assumed roughly uniform sequencing depth across donors, an assumption that may not hold. In a later analysis, 16,951 TCR beta sequences were associated with specific HLA alleles at a false discovery rate of 0.05. The study gave a list of about 170 TCR beta chains associated with cytomegalovirus. While some public TCRs were present in many individuals, most TCR sequences turned up only very rarely across donors. In a later genetic analysis, fewer N-insertions in productive TCRs were reported among donors in an Asian-associated ancestry cluster than the roughly 700-donor mean. Because counts were too low, roughly 17 rarely observed V segments, including chromosome 9 orphons, were left out of the earlier analysis of about 500 of the donors. A later analysis found that most CMV-associated TCR beta chains appeared HLA-restricted, with HLA associations seemingly driven largely by CMV exposure. A later analysis found that TCR association rates varied across HLA loci, with DRB1 alleles showing the most associated TCRs and HLA-C alleles the fewest. CMV serostatus was the only immune exposure information available for the cohort. According to a later analysis, parvovirus B19, influenza, CMV and Epstein-Barr virus appeared linked to several top co-occurrence clusters. The cohort was sequenced for TCR beta chains only, and without alpha or paired-chain data the features that could be detected were limited. In vitro tests confirmed that a few of the cytomegalovirus-associated TCR beta chains recognize cytomegalovirus antigens. A further reported finding was that TCR beta sequences accurately predicted the HLA-A and HLA-B alleles for most subjects in the first cohort.

The chain was built from TRBV2 and TRBJ2-1; 12 of the junction bases match TRBD2. The clonotype was recovered from a woman in her twenties or thirties in good health and CMV-seronegative. Sequenced sample: PBMCs. The sequenced DNA: TGTGCCAGCAGTGATTGGCCTAGCGGGGGGGCCTTTGAGCAGTTCTTC. Its product reads: CASSDWPSGGAFEQFF.